This TCR beta chain was captured in a study of identical twins. TCRdb passed the 5' RACE reads through MiXCR, listing each CDR3 protein once. The sample has 400,000 to 550,000 distinct CDR3 sequences, roughly 13% seen once. Germline CDR1 and CDR2: SGHRS and YFSETQ. The CDR3 totals 15 residues. V was cut by 5 bases and J by 0 bases, with 15 bases left in between. The sample also formed part of further work on yellow fever vaccine responses in identical twins.

The specimen was CD4+ T cells sorted from blood. This sequence was found in a woman aged 18 to 35 in good health. The chain employs TRBV5-1 and TRBJ2-7; possibly TRBD1 for D (6 bases). DNA of the CDR3: TGCGCCAGCAGTTCAACAGGGTTGCTCTCCTACGAGCAGTACTTC. This encodes CASSSTGLLSYEQYF.